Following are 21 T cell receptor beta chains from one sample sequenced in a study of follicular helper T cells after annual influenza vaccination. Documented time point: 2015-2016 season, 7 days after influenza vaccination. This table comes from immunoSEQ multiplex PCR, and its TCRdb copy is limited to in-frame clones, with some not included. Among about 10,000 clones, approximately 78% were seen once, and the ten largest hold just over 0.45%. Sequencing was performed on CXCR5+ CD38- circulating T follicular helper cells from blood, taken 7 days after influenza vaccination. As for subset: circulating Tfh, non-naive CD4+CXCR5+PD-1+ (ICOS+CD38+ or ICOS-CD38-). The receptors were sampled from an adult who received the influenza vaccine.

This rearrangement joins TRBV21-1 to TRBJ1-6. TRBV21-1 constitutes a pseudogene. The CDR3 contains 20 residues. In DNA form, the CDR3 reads TGTGCCAGCAGCAATTGCCCCCCAGGACGTGGGATCCACTATAATTCACCCCTCCACTTT. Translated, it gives CASSNCPPGRGIHYNSPLHF.

The CDR3 region has the DNA TGCGCCAGCAGCGAAGTACAGATCCCGGGACTAGCGGGGGTTCTCACAGATACGCAGTATTTT. Encoded protein: CASSEVQIPGLAGVLTDTQYF. The rearrangement joins TRBV5-1 to TRBJ2-3, with TRBD2 identical over 14 bases. The germline CDR1 and CDR2 sequences are SGHRS and YFSETQ. V was clipped by 4 bases and J by 2 bases; unmatched bases: 18. The CDR3 loop spans 21 amino acids.

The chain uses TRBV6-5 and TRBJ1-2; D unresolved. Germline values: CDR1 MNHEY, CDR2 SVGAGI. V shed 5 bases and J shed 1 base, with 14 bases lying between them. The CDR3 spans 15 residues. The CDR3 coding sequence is TGTGCCAGCAGTAGAGGGTCTCTGAGTAACTATGGCTACACCTTC. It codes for CASSRGSLSNYGYTF.

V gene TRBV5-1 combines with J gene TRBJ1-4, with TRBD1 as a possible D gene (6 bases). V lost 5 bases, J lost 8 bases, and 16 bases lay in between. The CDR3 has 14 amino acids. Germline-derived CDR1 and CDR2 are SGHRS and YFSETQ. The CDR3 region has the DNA TGCGCCAGCAGTCAGGACAGCTTGAAGGAAAAACTGTTTTTT. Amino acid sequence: CASSQDSLKEKLFF.

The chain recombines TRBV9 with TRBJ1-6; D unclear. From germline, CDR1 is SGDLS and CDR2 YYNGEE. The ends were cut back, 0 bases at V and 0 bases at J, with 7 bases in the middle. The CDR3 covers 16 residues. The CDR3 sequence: CASSVGGNSYNSPLHF. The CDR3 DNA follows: TGTGCCAGCAGCGTAGGGGGAAACTCCTATAATTCACCCCTCCACTTT.

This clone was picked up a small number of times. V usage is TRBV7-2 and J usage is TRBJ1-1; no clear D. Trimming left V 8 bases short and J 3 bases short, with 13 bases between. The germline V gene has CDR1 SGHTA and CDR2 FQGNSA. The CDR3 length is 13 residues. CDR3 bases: TGTGCCAGCGGACGAGAGCCTGACACTGAAGCTTTCTTT. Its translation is CASGREPDTEAFF.

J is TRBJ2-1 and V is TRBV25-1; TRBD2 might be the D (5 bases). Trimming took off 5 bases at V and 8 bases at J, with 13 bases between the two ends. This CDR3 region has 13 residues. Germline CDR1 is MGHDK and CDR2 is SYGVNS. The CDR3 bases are TGTGCCAGCAGTCCTCCGGGATTCTATGAGCAGTTCTTC. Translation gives CASSPPGFYEQFF.

CDR3 protein: CASSEGSQHYGYTF. The CDR3 DNA reads TGTGCCAGCAGTGAAGGGAGCCAGCACTATGGCTACACCTTC. The rearrangement uses TRBV6-1 and TRBJ1-2; no definite D call. This CDR3 has 14 amino acids. The germline V gene has CDR1 MNHNS and CDR2 SASEGT. The V end lost 1 base, the J end lost 3 bases, and 9 bases lay between the germline ends.

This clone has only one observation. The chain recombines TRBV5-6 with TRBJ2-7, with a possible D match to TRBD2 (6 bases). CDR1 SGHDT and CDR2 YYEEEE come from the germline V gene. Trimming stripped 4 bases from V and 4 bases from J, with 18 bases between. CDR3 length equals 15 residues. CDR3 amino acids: CASSGGDLSGYEQYF. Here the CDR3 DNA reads TGTGCCAGCAGCGGAGGGGATCTATCAGGATACGAGCAGTACTTC.

The chain's CDR3 is CASSYGGGYSYNEQFF. CDR3 coding DNA: TGTGCCAGCAGTTACGGAGGCGGATATTCCTACAATGAGCAGTTCTTC. The rearrangement uses TRBV6-5 and TRBJ2-1; D perhaps matches TRBD2 (5 bases). The CDR3 is made up of 16 amino acids. Germline assignment: CDR1 MNHEY and CDR2 SVGAGI. V shed 2 bases and J shed 1 base, with 12 bases lying between them.

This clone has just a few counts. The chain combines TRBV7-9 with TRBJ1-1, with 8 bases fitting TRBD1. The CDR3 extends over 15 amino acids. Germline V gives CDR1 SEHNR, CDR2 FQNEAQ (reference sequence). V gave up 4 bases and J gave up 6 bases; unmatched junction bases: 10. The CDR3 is CASSYLTGEEAEAFF. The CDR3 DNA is TGTGCCAGCAGCTACCTGACAGGGGAGGAAGCTGAAGCTTTCTTT.

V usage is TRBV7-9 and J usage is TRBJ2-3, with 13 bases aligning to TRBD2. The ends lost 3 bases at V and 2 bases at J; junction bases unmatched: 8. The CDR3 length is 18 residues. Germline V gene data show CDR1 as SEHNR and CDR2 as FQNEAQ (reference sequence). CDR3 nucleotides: TGTGCCAGCAGCTTGACTTGGACTAGCGGGGGATTCACAGATACGCAGTATTTT. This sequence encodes CASSLTWTSGGFTDTQYF.

The CDR3 DNA reads as TGTGCCAGCAGCTTAGTAGGGACGGCTAACATGAACACTGAAGCTTTCTTT. It is translated as CASSLVGTANMNTEAFF. V usage is TRBV7-2 and J usage is TRBJ1-1; D perhaps matches TRBD1 (5 bases). Germline V gene sequence: CDR1 SGHTA, CDR2 FQGNSA. This CDR3 is built from 17 residues. Trimming removed 1 base from V and 0 bases from J, with 15 bases in between.

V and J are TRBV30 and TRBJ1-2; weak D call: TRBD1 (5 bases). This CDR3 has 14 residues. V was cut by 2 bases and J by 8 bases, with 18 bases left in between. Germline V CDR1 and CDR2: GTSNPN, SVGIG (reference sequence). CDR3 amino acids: CAWSTVNAGSGYTF. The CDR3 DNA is TGTGCCTGGAGTACGGTTAATGCAGGGTCAGGCTACACCTTC.

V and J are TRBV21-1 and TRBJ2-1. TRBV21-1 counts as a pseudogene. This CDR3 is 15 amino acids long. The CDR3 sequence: CASSKKGETYNEQFF. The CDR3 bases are TGTGCCAGCAGCAAAAAAGGGGAGACCTACAATGAGCAGTTCTTC.

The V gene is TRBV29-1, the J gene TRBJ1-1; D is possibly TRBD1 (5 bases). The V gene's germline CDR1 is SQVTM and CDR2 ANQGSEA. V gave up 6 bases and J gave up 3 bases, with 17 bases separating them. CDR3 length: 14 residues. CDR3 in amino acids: CSVARGGRDTEAFF. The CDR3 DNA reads TGCAGCGTAGCCCGGGGGGGGAGGGACACTGAAGCTTTCTTT.

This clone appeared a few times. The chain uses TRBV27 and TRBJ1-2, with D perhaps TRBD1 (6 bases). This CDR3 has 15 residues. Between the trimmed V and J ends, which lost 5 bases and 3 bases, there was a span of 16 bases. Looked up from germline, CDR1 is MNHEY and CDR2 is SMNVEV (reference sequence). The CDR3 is CASSTREGGHYGYTF. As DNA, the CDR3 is TGTGCCAGCAGTACCAGGGAGGGGGGACACTATGGCTACACCTTC.

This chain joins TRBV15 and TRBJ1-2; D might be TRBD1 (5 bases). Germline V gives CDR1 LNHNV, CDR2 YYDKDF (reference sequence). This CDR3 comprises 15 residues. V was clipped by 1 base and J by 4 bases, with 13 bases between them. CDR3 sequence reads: CATSRVETALYGYTF. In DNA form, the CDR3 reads TGTGCCACCAGCAGAGTGGAGACAGCTCTCTATGGCTACACCTTC. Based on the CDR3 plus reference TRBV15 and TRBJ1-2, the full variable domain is DAMVIQNPRYQVTQFGKPVTLSCSQTLNHNVMYWYQQKSSQAPKLLFHYYDKDFNNEADTPDNFQSRRPNTSFCFLDIRSPGLGDTAMYLCATSRVETALYGYTFGSGTRLTVV.

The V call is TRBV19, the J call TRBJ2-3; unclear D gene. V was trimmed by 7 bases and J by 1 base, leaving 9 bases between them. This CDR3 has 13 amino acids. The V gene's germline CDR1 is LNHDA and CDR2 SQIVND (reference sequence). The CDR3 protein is CASKSRGTDTQYF. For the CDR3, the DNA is TGTGCCAGTAAGAGCCGGGGCACAGATACGCAGTATTTT.

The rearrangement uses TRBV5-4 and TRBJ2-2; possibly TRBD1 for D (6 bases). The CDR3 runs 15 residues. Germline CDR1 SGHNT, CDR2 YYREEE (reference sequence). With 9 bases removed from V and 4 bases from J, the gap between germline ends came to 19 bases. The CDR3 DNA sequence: TGTGCCACCCGACCCCAGGGGATGGGCACCGGGGAGCTGTTTTTT. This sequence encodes CATRPQGMGTGELFF.

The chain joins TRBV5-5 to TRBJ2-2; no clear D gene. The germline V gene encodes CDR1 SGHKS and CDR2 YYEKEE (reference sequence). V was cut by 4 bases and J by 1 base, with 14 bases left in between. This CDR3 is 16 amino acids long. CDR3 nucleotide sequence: TGTGCCAGCAGCCCAACATGGGAATTGAACACCGGGGAGCTGTTTTTT. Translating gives CASSPTWELNTGELFF.